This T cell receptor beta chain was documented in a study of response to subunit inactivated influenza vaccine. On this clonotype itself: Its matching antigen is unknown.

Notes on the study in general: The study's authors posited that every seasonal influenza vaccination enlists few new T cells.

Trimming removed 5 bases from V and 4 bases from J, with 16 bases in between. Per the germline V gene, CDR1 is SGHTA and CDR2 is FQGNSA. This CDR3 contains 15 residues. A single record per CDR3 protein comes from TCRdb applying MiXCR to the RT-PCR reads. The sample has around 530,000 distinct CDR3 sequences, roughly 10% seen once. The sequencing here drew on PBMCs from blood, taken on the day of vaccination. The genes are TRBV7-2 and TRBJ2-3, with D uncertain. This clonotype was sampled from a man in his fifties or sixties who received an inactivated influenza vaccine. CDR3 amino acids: CASSTNLIESDTQYF. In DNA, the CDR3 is TGTGCCAGCAGCACGAACCTAATTGAGTCAGATACGCAGTATTTT.